This TCR beta chain comes out of a study of blood T cell repertoires in COVID-19. CDR1 and CDR2 (germline): SGDLS, YYNGEE. The CDR3 covers 16 residues. The V gene end was trimmed by 0 bases and the J gene end by 2 bases; junction bases not matched to a gene: 3. Methods used by the authors: Reference gene primers were amplified, and this amplification served to estimate nucleated cell counts. Some clones are missing from TCRdb's copy, which holds only in-frame ones; the method was immunoSEQ multiplex PCR. Clonal size and the V and J genes are those of that table, whereas D and trimming came from the DNA. The data hold some 260,000 clones, with 65% to 85% observed a single time.

The V gene is TRBV9, the J gene TRBJ2-1, with TRBD2 matching over 9 bases. Sequencing was carried out using peripheral blood. The receptor comes from a woman in her thirties or forties with active or convalescent COVID-19. CDR3 sequence (DNA): TGTGCCAGCAGCGTAGCTAGACTAGCGGCCTACAATGAGCAGTTCTTC. Its protein is CASSVARLAAYNEQFF.